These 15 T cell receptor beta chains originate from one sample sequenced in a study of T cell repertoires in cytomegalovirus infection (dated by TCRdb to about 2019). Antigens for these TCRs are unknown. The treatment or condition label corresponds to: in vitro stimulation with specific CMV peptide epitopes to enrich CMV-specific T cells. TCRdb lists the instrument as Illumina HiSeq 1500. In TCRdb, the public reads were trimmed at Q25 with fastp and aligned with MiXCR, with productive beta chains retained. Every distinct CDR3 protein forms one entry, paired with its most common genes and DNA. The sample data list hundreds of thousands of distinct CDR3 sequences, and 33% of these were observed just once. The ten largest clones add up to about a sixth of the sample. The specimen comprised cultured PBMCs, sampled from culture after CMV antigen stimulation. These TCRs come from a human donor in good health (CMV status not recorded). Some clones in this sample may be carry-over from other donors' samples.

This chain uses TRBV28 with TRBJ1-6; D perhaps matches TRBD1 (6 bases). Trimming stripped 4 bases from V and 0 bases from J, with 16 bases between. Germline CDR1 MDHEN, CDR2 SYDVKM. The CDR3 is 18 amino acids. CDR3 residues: CASSYGARGSSYNSPLHF. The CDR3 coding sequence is TGTGCCAGCAGTTACGGGGCGAGGGGGAGCTCCTATAATTCACCCCTCCACTTT.

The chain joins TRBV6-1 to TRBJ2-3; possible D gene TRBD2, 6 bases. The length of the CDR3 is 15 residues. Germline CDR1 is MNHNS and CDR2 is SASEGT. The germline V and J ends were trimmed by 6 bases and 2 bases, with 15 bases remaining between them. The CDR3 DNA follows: TGTGCCAGCAGGGATGACGCGGGATACACAGATACGCAGTATTTT. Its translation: CASRDDAGYTDTQYF.

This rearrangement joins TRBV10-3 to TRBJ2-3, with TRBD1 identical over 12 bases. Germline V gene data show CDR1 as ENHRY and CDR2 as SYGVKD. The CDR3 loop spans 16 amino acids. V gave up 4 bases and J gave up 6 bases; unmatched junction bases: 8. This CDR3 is CAISGTGTGGRDTQYF. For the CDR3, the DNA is TGTGCCATCAGTGGGACCGGGACAGGGGGCCGGGATACGCAGTATTTT.

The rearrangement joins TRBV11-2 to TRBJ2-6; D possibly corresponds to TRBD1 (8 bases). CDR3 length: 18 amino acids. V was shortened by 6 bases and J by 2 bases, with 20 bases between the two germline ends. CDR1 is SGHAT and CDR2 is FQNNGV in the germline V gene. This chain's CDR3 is CASRDSTGGRAGANVLTF. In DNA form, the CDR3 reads TGTGCCAGCAGGGACTCAACAGGGGGGAGGGCTGGGGCCAACGTCCTGACTTTC.

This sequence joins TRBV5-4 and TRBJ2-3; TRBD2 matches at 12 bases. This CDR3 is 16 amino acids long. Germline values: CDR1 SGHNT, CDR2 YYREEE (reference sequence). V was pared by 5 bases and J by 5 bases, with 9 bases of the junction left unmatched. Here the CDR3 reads CASRRGTSGPQDTQYF. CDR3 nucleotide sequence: TGTGCCAGCAGGCGTGGGACTAGCGGGCCCCAAGATACGCAGTATTTT.

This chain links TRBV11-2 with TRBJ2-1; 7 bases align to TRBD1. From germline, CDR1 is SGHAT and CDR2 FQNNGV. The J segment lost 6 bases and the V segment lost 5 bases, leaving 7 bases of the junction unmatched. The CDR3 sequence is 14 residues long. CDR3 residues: CASSANRGFNEQFF. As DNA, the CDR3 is TGTGCCAGCAGCGCGAACAGGGGATTCAATGAGCAGTTCTTC.

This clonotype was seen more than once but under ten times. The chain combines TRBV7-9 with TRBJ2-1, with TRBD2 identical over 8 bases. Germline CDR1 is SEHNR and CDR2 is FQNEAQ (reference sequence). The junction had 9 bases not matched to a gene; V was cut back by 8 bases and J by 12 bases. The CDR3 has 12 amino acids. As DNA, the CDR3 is TGTGCCAGCCAGGCGGGGGGAACGGTGCAGTTCTTC. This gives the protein CASQAGGTVQFF.

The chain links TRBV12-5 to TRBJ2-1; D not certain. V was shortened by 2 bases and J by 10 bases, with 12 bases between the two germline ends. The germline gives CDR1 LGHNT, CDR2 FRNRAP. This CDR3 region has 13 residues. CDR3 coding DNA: TGTGCTAGTGGTTTGTCCCCCCTAGACGAGCAGTTCTTC. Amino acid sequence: CASGLSPLDEQFF.

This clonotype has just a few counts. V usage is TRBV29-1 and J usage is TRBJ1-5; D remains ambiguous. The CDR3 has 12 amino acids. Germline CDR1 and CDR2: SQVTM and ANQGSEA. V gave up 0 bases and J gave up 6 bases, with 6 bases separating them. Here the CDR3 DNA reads TGCAGCGTTGAAGATCTAGGTCAGCCCCAGCATTTT. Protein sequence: CSVEDLGQPQHF.

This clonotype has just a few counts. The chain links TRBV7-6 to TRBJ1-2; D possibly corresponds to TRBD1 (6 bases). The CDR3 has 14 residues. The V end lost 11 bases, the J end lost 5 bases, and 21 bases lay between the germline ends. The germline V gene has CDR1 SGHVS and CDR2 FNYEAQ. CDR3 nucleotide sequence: TGTGCCCAGCAGCTTGTAGACAGGACTTATGGCTACACCTTC. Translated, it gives CAQQLVDRTYGYTF.

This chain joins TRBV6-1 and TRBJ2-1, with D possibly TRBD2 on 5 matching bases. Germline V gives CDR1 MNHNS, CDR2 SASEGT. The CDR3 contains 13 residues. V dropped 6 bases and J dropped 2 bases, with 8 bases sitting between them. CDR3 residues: CASRNSAYNEQFF. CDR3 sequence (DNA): TGTGCCAGCAGGAATAGCGCCTACAATGAGCAGTTCTTC.

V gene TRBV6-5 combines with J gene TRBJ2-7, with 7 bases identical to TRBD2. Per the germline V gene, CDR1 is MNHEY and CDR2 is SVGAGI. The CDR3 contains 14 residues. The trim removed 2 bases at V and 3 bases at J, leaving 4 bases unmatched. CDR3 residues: CASSYDAGDYEQYF. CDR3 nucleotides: TGTGCCAGCAGTTACGATGCGGGGGACTACGAGCAGTACTTC.

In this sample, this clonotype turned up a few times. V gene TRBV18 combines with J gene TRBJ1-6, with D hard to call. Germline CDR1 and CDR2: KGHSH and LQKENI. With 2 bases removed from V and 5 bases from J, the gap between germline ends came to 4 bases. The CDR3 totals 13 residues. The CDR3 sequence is CASSPSDNSPLHF. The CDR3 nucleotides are TGTGCCAGCTCACCATCGGATAATTCACCCCTCCACTTT.

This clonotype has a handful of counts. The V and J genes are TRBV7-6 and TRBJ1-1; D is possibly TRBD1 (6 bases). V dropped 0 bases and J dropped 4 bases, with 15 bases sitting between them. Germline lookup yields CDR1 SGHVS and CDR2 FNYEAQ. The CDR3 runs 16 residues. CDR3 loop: CASSLATGKVATEAFF. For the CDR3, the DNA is TGTGCCAGCAGCTTAGCTACAGGGAAGGTGGCCACTGAAGCTTTCTTT.

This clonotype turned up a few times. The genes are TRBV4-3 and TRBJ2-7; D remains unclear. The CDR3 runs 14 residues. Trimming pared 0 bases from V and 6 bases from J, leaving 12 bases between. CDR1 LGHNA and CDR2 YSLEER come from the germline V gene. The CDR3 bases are TGCGCCAGCAGCCAAGATCTGGGGTTGGGCGAGCAGTACTTC. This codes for CASSQDLGLGEQYF.